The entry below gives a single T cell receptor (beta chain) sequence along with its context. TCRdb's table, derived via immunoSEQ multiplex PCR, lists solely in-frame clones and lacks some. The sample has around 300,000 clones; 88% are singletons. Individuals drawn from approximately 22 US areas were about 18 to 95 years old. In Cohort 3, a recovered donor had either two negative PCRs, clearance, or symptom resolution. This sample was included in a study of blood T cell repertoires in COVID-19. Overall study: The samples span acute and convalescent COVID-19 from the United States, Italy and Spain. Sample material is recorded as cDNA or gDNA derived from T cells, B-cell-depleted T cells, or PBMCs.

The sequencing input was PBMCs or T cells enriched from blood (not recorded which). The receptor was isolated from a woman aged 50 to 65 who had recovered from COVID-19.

Written as DNA, the CDR3 is TGTGCCAGTATTAGGACTAGCGGAGAAAACAATGAGCAGTTCTTC. This gives the protein CASIRTSGENNEQFF. The V gene is TRBV19, the J gene TRBJ2-1; 10 nucleotides align to TRBD2. The V gene's germline CDR1 is LNHDA and CDR2 SQIVND (reference sequence). J lost 5 bases, V lost 7 bases, and 8 bases had no gene match. The CDR3 consists of 15 residues. Full variable domain (rest looked up from reference TRBV19 and TRBJ2-1): DGGITQSPKYLFRKEGQNVTLSCEQNLNHDAMYWYRQDPGQGLRLIYYSQIVNDFQKGDIAEGYSVSREKKESFPLTVTSAQKNPTAFYLCASIRTSGENNEQFFGPGTRLTVL.